This T cell receptor (beta chain) was identified in a study of OX40 agonist ivuxolimab in advanced cancers. Germline V gene lookup returns CDR1 SGHRS and CDR2 YFSETQ. The CDR3 contains 13 residues. Between the trimmed V and J ends, which lost 4 bases and 16 bases, there was a span of 21 bases. This clone was recorded a few times. Sequenced by immunoSEQ multiplex PCR; TCRdb stores in-frame clones only, minus some. The data hold tens of thousands of clones, with around four fifths observed a single time. The origin of this receptor is an adult with an advanced solid tumor such as melanoma, head and neck, liver or kidney cancer. Material: CD4+ or CD8+ T cells sorted from blood, obtained in a trial of the OX40 agonist ivuxolimab. The chain uses TRBV5-1 and TRBJ2-1; possibly TRBD1 for D (6 bases). CDR3 nucleotide sequence: TGCGCCAGCAGCCCAGCCGCTACGGGACATTGTTTCTTC. Amino acid sequence: CASSPAATGHCFF.